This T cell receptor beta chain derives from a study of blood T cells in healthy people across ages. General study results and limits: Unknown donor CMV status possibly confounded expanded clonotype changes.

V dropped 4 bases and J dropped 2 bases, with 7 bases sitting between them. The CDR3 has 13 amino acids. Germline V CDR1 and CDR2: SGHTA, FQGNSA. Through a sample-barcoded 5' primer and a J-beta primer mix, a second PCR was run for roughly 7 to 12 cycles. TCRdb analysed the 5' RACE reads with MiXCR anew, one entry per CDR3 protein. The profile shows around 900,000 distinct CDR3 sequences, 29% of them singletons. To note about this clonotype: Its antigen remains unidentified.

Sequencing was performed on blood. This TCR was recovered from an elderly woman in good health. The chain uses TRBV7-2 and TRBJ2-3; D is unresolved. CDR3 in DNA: TGTGCCAGCAGCTCCTCGATCACAGATACGCAGTATTTT. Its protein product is CASSSSITDTQYF.